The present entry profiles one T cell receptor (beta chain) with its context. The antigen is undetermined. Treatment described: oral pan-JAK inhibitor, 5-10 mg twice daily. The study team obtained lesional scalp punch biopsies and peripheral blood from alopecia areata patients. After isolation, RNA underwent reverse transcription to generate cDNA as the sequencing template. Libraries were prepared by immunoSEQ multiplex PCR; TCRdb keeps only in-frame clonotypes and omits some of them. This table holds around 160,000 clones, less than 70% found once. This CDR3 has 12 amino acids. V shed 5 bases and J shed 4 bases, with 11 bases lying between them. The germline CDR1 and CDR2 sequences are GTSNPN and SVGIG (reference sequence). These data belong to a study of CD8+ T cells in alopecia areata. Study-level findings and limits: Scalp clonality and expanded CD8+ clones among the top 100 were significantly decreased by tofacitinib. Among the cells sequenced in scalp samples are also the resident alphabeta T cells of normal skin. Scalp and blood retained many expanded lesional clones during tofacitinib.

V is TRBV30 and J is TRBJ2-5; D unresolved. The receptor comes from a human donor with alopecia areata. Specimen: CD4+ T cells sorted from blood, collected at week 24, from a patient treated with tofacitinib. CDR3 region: CAWGWGRETQYF. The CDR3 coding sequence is TGTGCCTGGGGGTGGGGAAGAGAGACCCAGTACTTC.